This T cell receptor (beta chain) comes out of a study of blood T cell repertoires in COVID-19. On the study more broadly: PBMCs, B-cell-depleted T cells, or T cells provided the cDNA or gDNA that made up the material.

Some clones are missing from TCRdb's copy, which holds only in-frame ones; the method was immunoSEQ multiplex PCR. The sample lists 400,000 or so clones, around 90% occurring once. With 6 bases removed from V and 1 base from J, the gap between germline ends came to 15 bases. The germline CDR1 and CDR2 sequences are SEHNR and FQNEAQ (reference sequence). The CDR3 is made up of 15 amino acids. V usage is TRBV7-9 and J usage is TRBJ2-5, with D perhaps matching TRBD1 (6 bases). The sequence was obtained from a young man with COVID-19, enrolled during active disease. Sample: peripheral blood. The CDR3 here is CASRGAKRTQETQYF. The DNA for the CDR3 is TGTGCCAGCAGGGGGGCCAAACGGACCCAAGAGACCCAGTACTTC.